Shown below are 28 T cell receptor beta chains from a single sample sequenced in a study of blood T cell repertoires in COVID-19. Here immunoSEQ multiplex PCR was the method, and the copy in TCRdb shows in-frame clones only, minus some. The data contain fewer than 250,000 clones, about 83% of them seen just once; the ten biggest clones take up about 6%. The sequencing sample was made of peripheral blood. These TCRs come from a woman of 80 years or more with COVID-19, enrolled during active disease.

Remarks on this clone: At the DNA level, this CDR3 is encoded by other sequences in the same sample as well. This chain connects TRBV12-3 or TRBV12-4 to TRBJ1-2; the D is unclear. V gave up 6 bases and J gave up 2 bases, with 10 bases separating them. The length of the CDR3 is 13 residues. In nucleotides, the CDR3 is TGTGCCAGCAGGCCCACCGGGAACTATGGCTACACCTTC. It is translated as CASRPTGNYGYTF.

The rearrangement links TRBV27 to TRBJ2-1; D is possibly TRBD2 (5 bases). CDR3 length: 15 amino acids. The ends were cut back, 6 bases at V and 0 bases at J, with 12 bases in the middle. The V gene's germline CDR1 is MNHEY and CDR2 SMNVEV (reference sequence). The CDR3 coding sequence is TGTGCCAGCAGCCGAGACTATAGCTCCTACAATGAGCAGTTCTTC. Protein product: CASSRDYSSYNEQFF.

The CDR3 is CATSARTGPREQFF. CDR3 sequence (DNA): TGTGCCACCAGTGCCCGGACAGGTCCTCGCGAGCAGTTCTTC. The J gene is TRBJ2-1, the V gene TRBV24-1, with TRBD1 matching 7 bases. V lost 5 bases to trimming and J lost 10 bases; unmatched junction nucleotides: 10. The CDR3 is 14 residues long. Germline assignment: CDR1 KGHDR and CDR2 SFDVKD.

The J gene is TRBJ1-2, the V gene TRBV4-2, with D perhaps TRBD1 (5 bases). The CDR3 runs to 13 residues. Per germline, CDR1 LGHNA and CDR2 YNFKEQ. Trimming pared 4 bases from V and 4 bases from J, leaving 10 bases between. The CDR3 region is CASSPGGTYGYTF. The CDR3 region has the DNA TGTGCCAGCAGCCCCGGGGGGACCTATGGCTACACCTTC.

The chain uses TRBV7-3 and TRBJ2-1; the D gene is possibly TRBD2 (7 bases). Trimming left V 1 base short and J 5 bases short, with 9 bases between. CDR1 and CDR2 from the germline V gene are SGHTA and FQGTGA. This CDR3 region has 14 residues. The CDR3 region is CASSLRGGDNEQFF. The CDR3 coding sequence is TGTGCCAGCAGCTTAAGAGGGGGGGACAATGAGCAGTTCTTC.

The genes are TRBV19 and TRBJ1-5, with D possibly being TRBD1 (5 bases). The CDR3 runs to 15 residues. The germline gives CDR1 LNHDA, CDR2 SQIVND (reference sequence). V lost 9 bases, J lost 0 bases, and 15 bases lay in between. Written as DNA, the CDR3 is TGTGCCAGCCGGGCCGGGGGGTATAGCAATCAGCCCCAGCATTTT. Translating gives CASRAGGYSNQPQHF.

The CDR3 loop reads CASSLRPNEQFF. In DNA form, the CDR3 reads TGCGCCAGCAGCTTGCGTCCCAATGAGCAGTTCTTC. This chain joins TRBV5-1 and TRBJ2-1; D call uncertain. Germline CDR1 is SGHRS and CDR2 is YFSETQ. Deletions cut 1 base from V and 6 bases from J, with 5 bases between. The CDR3 covers 12 residues.

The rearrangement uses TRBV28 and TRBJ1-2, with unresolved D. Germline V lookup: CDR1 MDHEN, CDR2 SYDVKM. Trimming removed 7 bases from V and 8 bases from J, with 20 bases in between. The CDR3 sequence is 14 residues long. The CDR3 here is CASTPNDITGGYTF. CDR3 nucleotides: TGTGCCAGCACCCCCAATGACATAACGGGGGGCTACACCTTC.

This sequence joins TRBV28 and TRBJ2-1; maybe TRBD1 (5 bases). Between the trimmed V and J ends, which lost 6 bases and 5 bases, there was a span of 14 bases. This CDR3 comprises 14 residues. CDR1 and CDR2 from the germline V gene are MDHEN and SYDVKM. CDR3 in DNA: TGTGCCAGCAGACCAAGACGCAGGGACAATGAGCAGTTCTTC. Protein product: CASRPRRRDNEQFF.

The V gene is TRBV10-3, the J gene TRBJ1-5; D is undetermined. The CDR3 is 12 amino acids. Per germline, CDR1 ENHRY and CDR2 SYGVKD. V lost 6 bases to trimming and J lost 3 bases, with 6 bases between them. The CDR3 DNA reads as TGTGCCATCAGGGCGGACAATCAGCCCCAGCATTTT. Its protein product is CAIRADNQPQHF.

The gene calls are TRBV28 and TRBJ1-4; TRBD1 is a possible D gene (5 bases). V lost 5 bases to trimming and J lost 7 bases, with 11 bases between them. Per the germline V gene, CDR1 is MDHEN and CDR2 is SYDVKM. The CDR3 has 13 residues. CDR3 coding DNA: TGTGCCAGCAGTCTATTACAGGTTGAAAAACTGTTTTTT. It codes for CASSLLQVEKLFF.

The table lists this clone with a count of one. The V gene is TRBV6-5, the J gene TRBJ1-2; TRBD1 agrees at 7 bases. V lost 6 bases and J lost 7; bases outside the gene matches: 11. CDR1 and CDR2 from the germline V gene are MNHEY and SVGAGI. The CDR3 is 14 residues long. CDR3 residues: CASRSTGVAFGYTF. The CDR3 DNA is TGTGCCAGCAGGTCCACAGGGGTAGCGTTTGGCTACACCTTC.

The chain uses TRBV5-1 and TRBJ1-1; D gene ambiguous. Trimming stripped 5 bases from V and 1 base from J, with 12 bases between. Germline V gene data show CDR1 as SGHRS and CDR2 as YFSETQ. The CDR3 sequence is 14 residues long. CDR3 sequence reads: CASRVTSANTEAFF. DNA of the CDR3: TGCGCCAGCAGGGTCACGAGCGCGAACACTGAAGCTTTCTTT.

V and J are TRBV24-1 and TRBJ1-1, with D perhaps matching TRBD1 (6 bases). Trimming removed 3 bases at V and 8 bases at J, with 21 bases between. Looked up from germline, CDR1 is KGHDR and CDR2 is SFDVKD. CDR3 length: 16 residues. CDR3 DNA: TGTGCCACCAGTGATCCTCCTCGGGGGGCGCGGCGGGAAGCTTTCTTT. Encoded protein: CATSDPPRGARREAFF.

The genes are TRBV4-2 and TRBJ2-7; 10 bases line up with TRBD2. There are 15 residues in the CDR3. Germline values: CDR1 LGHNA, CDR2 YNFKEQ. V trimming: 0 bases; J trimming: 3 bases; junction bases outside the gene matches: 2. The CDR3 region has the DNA TGTGCCAGCAGCCAAGATCTAGCGGGGGACTACGAGCAGTACTTC. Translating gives CASSQDLAGDYEQYF.

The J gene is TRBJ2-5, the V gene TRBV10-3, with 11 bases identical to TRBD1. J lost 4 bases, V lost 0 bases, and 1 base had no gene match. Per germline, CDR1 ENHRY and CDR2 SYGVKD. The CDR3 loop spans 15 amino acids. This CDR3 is CAISESDRGRETQYF. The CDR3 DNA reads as TGTGCCATCAGTGAGTCGGACAGGGGGCGAGAGACCCAGTACTTC.

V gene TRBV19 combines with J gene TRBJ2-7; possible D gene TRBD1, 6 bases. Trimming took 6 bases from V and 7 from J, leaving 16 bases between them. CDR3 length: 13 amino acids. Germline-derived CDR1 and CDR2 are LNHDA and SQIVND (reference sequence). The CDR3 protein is CASSPTGLWEQYF. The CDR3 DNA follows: TGTGCCAGTAGCCCGACAGGTTTGTGGGAGCAGTACTTC.

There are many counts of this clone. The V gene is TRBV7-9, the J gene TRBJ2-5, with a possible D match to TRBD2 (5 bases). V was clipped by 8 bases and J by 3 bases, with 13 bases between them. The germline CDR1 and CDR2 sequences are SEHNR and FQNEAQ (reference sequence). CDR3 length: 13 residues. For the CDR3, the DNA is TGTGCCAGCGGCCGGACTGAAGAAGAGACCCAGTACTTC. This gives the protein CASGRTEEETQYF.

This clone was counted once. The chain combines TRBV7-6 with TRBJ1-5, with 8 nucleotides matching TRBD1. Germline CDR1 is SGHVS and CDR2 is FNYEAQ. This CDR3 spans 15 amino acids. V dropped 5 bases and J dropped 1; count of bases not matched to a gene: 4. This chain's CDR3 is CASSARTGSNQPQHF. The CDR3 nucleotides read TGTGCCAGCAGCGCCAGGACAGGGAGCAATCAGCCCCAGCATTTT.

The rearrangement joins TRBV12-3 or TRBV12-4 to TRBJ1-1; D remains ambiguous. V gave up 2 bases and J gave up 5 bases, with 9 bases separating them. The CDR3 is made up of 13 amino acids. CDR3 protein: CASSLTSWTEAFF. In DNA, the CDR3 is TGTGCCAGCAGTTTAACGAGTTGGACTGAAGCTTTCTTT.

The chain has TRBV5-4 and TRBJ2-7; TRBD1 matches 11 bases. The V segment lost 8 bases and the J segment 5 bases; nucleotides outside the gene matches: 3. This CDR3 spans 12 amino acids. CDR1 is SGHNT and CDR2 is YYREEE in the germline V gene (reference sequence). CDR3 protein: CARKGQGDEQYV. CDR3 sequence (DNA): TGTGCCAGAAAGGGACAGGGGGACGAGCAGTACGTC.

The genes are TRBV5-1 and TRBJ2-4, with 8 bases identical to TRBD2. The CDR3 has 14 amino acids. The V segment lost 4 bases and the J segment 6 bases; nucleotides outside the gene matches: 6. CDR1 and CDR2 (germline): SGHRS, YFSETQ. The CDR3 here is CASSKGLAPNIQYF. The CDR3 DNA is TGCGCCAGCAGCAAAGGACTAGCCCCAAACATTCAGTACTTC.

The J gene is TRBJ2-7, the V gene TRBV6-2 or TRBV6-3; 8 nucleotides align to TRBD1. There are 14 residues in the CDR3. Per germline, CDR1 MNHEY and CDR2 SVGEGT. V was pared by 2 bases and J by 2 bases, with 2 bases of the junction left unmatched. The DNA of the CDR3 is TGTGCCAGCAGTTACCGACAGGGGCCCTACGAGCAGTACTTC. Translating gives CASSYRQGPYEQYF.

The CDR3 spells CAISTGLLEQYF. Here the CDR3 DNA reads TGTGCCATCAGCACGGGACTTCTCGAGCAGTACTTC. The chain couples TRBV10-3 to TRBJ2-7; D is possibly TRBD2 (6 bases). Trimming cost V 6 bases and J 6 bases, with 12 bases left between them. Germline V gene lookup returns CDR1 ENHRY and CDR2 SYGVKD. The CDR3 sequence is 12 residues long.

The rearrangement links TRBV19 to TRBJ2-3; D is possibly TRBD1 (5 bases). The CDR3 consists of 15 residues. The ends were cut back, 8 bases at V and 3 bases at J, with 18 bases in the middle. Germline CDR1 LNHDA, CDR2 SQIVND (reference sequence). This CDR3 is CASQTSRGRTDTQYF. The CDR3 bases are TGTGCCAGTCAGACTTCTAGGGGTAGGACAGATACGCAGTATTTT. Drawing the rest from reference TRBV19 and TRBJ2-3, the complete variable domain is DGGITQSPKYLFRKEGQNVTLSCEQNLNHDAMYWYRQDPGQGLRLIYYSQIVNDFQKGDIAEGYSVSREKKESFPLTVTSAQKNPTAFYLCASQTSRGRTDTQYFGPGTRLTVL.

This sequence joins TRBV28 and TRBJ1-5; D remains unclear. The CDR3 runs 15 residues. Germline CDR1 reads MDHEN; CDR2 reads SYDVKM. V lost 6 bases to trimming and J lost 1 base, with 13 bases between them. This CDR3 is CASSPPGVSNQPQHF. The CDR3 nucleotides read TGTGCCAGCAGCCCACCGGGAGTAAGCAATCAGCCCCAGCATTTT.

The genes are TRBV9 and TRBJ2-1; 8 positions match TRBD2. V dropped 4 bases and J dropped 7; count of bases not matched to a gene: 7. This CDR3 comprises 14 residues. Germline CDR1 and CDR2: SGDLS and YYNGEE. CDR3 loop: CASSLAGPANEQFF. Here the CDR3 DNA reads TGTGCCAGCAGCCTAGCGGGTCCAGCGAATGAGCAGTTCTTC.

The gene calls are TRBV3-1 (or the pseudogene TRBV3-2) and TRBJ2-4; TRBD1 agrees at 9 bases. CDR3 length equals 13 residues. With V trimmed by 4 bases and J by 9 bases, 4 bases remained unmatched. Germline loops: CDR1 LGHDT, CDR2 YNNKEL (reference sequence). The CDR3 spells CASSRQGEGIQYF. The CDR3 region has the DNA TGTGCCAGCAGCCGACAGGGGGAAGGCATTCAGTACTTC.